The clone carrying this TCR beta chain was observed a handful of times. Its antigen is not known. Any gene name here is a mouse gene name. The CDR3 end falls 4 residues outside the read, so it is completed with the germline J gene. This sample is part of a study of CD8+ T cells in alopecia areata. As for the study in general: C3H/HeJ donors with spontaneous alopecia, roughly 6-12 months old, supplied skin grafts to roughly 7-10-week-old female C3H/HeJ mice. Points from the study as a whole: More clonal than normal scalp was lesional scalp, particularly alopecia totalis/universalis. The study found TCR sharing across patients less clear than in mice, possibly for HLA reasons. Normal skin's resident alphabeta T cells are sequenced alongside lesional scalp T cells.

Combined cutaneous lymph node cells underwent sorting by CD4, CD8alpha, NKG2D, NKG2ACE and additional markers. This CDR3 is 13 amino acids long. The germline V gene has CDR1 NNHDY and CDR2 SYVADS. RNA, once extracted, was reverse transcribed into cDNA for use as the sequencing template. Data came from immunoSEQ multiplex PCR; TCRdb stores just in-frame clones and leaves some out. Recorded here are approximately 300,000 clones, with no singletons, and the ten leading clones hold more than 0.95%. The rearrangement joins TRBV13-3 to TRBJ1-2; 8 positions agree with TRBD1. This receptor was identified in a C3H/HeJ mouse with alopecia areata. MHC haplotype of the mouse line: H2-k. The sequencing input was CD4+ T cells sorted from a lymph node. CDR3 region: CASSDDRGTDYTF. The sequenced part of the CDR3 DNA is TGTGCCAGCAGTGATGACAGGGGGACC.